This T cell receptor (beta chain) was identified in a study of T cells in Graves' hyperthyroidism and ophthalmopathy. Together with thyroid ultrasound, orbital computed tomography, serum thyroxine and TRAb, clinical symptoms were used for diagnoses. The CDR3 regions of TCR beta were amplified from RNA transcripts. RT-PCR in the first round (using the HTBI primer set) targeted the TCR CDR3. TCRdb re-called the multiplex PCR reads with MiXCR, one entry per CDR3 protein. The sample includes 700,000 to 850,000 distinct CDR3 sequences, roughly a third of them seen just once. Germline CDR1 DFQATT, CDR2 SNEGSKA (reference sequence). The V and J ends lost 8 bases and 8 bases respectively, with 18 bases between them. The CDR3 has 12 residues.

The sequence derives from a woman aged 40 to 49 with Graves' hyperthyroidism. The V call is TRBV20-1, the J call TRBJ1-2; D gene ambiguous. The sequenced sample was blood. In DNA, the CDR3 is TGCAGTTACATTGGACCGCCAGTCGGCTACACCTTC. Protein: CSYIGPPVGYTF.